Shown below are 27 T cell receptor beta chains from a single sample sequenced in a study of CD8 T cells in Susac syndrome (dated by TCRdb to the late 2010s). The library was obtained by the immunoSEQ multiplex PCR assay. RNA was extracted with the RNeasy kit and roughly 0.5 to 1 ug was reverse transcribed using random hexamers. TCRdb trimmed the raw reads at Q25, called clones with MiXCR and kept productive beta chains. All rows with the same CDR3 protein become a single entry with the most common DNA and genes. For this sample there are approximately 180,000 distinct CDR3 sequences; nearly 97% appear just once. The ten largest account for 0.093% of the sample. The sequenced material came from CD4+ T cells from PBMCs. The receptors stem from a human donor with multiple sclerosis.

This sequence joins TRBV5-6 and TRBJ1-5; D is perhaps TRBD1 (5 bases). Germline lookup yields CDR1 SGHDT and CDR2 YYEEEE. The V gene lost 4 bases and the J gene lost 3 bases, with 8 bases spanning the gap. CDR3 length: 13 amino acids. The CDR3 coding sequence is TGTGCCAGCAGCCACGGGACCAATCAGCCCCAGCATTTT. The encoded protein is CASSHGTNQPQHF.

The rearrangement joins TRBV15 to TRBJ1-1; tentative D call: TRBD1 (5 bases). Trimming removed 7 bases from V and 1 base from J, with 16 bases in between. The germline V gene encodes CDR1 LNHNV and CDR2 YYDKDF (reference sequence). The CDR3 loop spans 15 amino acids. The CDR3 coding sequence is TGTGCCACCACCGGTCTACTGCAGGGGAACACTGAAGCTTTCTTT. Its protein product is CATTGLLQGNTEAFF.

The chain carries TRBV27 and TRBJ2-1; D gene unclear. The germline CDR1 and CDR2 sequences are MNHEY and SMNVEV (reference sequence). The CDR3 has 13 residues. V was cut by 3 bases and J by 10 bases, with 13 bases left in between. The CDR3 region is CASSFNSQTEQFF. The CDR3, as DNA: TGTGCCAGCAGTTTCAATTCCCAGACAGAGCAGTTCTTC.

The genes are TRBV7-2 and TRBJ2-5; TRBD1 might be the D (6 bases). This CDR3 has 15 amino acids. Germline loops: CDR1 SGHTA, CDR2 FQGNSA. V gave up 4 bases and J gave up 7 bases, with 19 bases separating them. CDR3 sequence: CASSSDSLPRGTQYF. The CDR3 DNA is TGTGCCAGCAGCTCAGACTCATTACCCAGGGGGACCCAGTACTTC.

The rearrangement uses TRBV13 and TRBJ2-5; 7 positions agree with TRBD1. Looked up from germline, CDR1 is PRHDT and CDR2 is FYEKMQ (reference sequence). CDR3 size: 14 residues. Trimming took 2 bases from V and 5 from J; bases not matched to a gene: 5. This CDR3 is CASSLLGTAETQYF. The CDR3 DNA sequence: TGTGCCAGCAGCTTATTGGGGACAGCCGAGACCCAGTACTTC. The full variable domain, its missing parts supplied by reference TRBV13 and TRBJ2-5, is AAGVIQSPRHLIKEKRETATLKCYPIPRHDTVYWYQQGPGQDPQFLISFYEKMQSDKGSIPDRFSAQQFSDYHSELNMSSLELGDSALYFCASSLLGTAETQYFGPGTRLLVL.

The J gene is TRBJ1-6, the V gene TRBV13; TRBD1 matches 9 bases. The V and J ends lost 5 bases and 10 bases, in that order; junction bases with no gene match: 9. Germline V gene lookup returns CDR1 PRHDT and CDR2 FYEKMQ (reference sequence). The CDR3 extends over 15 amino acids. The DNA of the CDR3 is TGTGCCAGCAGCAACCAAGGGACAGGGCTCTCACCCCTCCACTTT. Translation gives CASSNQGTGLSPLHF. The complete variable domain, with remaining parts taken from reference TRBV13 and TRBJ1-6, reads AAGVIQSPRHLIKEKRETATLKCYPIPRHDTVYWYQQGPGQDPQFLISFYEKMQSDKGSIPDRFSAQQFSDYHSELNMSSLELGDSALYFCASSNQGTGLSPLHFGNGTRLTVT.

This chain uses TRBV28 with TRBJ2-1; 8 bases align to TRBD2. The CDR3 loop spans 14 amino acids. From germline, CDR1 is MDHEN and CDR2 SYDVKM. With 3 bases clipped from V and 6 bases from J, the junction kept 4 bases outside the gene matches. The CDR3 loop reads CASSFGGLANEQFF. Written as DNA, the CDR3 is TGTGCCAGCAGTTTTGGAGGACTAGCCAATGAGCAGTTCTTC.

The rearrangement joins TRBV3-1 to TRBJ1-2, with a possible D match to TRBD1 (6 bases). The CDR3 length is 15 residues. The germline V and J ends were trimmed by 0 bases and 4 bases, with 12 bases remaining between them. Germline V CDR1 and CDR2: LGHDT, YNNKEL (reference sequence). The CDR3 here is CASSQDFQGTYGYTF. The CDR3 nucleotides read TGTGCCAGCAGCCAAGATTTCCAGGGGACCTATGGCTACACCTTC.

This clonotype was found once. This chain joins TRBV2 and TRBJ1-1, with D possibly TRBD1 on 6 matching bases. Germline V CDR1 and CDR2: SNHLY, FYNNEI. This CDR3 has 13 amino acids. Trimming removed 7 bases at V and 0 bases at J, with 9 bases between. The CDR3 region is CASKTGLNTEAFF. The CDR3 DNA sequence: TGTGCCAGCAAAACAGGGTTGAACACTGAAGCTTTCTTT.

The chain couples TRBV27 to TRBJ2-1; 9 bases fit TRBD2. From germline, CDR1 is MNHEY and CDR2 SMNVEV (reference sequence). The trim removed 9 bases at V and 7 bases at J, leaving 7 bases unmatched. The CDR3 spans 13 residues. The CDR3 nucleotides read TGTGCCAGTATCGGACTAGCGAGAAATGAGCAGTTCTTC. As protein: CASIGLARNEQFF.

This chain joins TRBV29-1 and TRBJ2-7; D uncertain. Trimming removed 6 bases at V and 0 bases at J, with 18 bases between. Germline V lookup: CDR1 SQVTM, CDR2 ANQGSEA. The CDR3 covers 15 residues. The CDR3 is CSVVLKKGSSYEQYF. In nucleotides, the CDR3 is TGCAGCGTCGTCCTGAAGAAGGGATCCTCCTACGAGCAGTACTTC.

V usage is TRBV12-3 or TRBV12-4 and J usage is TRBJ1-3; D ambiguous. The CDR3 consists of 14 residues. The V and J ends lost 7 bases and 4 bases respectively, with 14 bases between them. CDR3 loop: CASTPGRVGNTIYF. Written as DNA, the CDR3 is TGTGCCAGCACCCCCGGGAGGGTCGGAAACACCATATATTTT.

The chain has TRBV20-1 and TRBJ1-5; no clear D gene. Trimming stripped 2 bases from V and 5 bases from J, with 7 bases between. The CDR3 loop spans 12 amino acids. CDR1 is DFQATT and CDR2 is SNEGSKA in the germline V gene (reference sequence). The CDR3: CSARTGDQPQHF. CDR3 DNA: TGCAGTGCTAGAACCGGGGATCAGCCCCAGCATTTT.

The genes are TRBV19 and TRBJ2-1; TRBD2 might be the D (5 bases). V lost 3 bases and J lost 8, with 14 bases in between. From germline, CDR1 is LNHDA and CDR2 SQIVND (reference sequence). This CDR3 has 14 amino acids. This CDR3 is CASSMGYGVDEQFF. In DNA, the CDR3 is TGTGCCAGTAGTATGGGTTACGGGGTAGATGAGCAGTTCTTC. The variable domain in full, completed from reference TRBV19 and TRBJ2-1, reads DGGITQSPKYLFRKEGQNVTLSCEQNLNHDAMYWYRQDPGQGLRLIYYSQIVNDFQKGDIAEGYSVSREKKESFPLTVTSAQKNPTAFYLCASSMGYGVDEQFFGPGTRLTVL.

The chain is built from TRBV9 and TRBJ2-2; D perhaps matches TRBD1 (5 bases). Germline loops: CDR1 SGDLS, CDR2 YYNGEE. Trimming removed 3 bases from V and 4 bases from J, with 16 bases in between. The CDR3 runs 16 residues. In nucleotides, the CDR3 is TGTGCCAGCAGCGCTGCTTTCCCCCAGGGCACCGGGGAGCTGTTTTTT. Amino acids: CASSAAFPQGTGELFF.

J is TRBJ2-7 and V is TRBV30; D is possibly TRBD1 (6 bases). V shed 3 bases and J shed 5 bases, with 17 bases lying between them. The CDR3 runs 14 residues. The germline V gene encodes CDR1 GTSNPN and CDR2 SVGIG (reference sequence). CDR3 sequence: CAWRIPGAGDEQYF. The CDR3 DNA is TGTGCCTGGAGAATTCCAGGGGCCGGGGACGAGCAGTACTTC.

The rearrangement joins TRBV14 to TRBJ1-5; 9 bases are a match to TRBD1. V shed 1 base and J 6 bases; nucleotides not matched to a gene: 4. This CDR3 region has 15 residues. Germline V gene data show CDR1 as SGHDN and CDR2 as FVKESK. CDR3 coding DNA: TGTGCCAGCAGCCAAGGGGGACAGGGAGGTCAGCCCCAGCATTTT. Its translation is CASSQGGQGGQPQHF.

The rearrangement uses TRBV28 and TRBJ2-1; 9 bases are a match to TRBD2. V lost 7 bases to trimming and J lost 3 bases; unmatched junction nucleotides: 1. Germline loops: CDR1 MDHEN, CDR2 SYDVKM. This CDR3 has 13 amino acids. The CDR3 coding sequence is TGTGCCAGCAATAGCGGGGGCTACAATGAGCAGTTCTTC. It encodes CASNSGGYNEQFF.

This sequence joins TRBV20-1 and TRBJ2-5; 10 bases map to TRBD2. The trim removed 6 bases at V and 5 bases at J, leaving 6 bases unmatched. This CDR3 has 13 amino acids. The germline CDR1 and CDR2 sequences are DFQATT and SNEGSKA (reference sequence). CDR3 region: CSAGTSVVETQYF. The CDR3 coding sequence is TGCAGTGCAGGGACTAGCGTGGTGGAGACCCAGTACTTC.

The CDR3 DNA sequence: TGTGCCACCAGCTCCAGGGCCTTCAATGAGCAGTTCTTC. Its translation is CATSSRAFNEQFF. The J gene is TRBJ2-1, the V gene TRBV15; D possibly corresponds to TRBD1 (5 bases). The CDR3 spans 13 residues. V shed 5 bases and J shed 6 bases, with 11 bases lying between them. CDR1 and CDR2 (germline): LNHNV, YYDKDF (reference sequence).

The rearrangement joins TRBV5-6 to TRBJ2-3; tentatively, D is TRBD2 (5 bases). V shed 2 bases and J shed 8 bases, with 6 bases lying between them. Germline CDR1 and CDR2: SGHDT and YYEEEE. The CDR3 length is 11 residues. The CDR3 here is CASSFGSTQYF. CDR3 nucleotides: TGTGCCAGCAGCTTTGGGAGTACGCAGTATTTT.

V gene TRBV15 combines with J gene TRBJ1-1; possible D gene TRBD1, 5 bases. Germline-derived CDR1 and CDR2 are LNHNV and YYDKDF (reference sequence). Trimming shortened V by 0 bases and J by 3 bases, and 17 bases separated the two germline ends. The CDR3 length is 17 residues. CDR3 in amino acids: CATSRDIGFQGDTEAFF. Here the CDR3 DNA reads TGTGCCACCAGCAGAGATATAGGGTTTCAAGGGGACACTGAAGCTTTCTTT.

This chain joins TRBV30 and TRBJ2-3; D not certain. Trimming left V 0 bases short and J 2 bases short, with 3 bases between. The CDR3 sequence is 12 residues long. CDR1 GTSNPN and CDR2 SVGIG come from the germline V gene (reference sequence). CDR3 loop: CAWSVHTDTQYF. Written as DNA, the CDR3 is TGTGCCTGGAGTGTCCACACAGATACGCAGTATTTT.

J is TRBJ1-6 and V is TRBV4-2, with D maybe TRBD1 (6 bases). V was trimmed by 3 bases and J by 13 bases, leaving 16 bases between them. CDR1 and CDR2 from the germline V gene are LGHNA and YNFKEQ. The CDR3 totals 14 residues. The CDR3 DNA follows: TGTGCCAGCAGCCAGGGAAGACAGGAGATGCCCCTCCACTTT. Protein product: CASSQGRQEMPLHF.

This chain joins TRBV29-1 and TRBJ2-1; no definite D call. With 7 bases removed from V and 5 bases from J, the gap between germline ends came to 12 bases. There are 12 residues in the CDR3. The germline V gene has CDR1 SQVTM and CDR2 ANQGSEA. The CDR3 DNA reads TGCAGCGCTCACCGCAGAAACAATGAGCAGTTCTTC. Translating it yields CSAHRRNNEQFF.

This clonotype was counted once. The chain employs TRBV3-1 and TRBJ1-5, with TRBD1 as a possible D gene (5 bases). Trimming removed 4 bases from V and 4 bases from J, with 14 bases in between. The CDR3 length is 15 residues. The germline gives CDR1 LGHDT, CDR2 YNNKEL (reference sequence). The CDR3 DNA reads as TGTGCCAGCAGCCCTCGGGACCGGGGAAATCAGCCCCAGCATTTT. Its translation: CASSPRDRGNQPQHF. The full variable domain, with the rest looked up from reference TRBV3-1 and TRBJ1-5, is DTAVSQTPKYLVTQMGNDKSIKCEQNLGHDTMYWYKQDSKKFLKIMFSYNNKELIINETVPNRFSPKSPDKAHLNLHINSLELGDSAVYFCASSPRDRGNQPQHFGDGTRLSIL.

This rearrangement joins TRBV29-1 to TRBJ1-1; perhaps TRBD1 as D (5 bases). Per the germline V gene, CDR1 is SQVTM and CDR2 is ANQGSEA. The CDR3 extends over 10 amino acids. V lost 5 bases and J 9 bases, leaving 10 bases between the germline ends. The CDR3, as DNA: TGCAGCGTTCGGGACCTTAAAGCTTTCTTT. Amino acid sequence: CSVRDLKAFF.